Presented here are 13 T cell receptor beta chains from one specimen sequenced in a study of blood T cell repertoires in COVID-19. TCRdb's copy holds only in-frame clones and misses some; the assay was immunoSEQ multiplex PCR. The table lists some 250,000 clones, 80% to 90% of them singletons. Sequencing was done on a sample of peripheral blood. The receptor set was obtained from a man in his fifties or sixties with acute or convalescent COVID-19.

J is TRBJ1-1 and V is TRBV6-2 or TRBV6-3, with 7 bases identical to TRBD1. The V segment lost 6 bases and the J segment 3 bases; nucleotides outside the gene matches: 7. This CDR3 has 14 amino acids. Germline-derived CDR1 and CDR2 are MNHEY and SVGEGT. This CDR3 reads CASSQGERYTEAFF. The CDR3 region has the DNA TGTGCCAGCAGCCAGGGGGAAAGATACACTGAAGCTTTCTTT.

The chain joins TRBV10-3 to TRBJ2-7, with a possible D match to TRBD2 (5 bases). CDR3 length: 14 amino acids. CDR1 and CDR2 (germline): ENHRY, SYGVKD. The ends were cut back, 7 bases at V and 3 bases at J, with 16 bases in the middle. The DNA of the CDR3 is TGTGCCATCATCTCAGGAGGCGGAAACTACGAGCAGTACTTC. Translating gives CAIISGGGNYEQYF.

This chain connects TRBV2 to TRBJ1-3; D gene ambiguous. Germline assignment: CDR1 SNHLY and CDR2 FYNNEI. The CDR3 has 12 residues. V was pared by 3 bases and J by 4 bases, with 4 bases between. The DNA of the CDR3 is TGTGCCAGCAGTGACGAGGGAAACACCATATATTTT. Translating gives CASSDEGNTIYF.

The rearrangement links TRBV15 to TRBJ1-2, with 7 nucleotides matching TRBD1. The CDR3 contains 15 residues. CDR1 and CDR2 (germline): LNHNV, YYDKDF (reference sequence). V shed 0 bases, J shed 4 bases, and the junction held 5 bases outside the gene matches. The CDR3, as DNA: TGTGCCACCAGCAGAGATGTGGACAGGCTCTATGGCTACACCTTC. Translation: CATSRDVDRLYGYTF.

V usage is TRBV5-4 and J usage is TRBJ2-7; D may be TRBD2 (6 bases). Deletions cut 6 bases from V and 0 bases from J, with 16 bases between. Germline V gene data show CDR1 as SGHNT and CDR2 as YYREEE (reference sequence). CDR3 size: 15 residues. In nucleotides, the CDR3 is TGTGCCAGCAATAACGAAGCTAGCGCCTCCTACGAGCAGTACTTC. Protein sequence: CASNNEASASYEQYF. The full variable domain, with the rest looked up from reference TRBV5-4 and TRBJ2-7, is ETGVTQSPTHLIKTRGQQVTLRCSSQSGHNTVSWYQQALGQGPQFIFQYYREEENGRGNFPPRFSGLQFPNYSSELNVNALELDDSALYLCASNNEASASYEQYFGPGTRLTVT.

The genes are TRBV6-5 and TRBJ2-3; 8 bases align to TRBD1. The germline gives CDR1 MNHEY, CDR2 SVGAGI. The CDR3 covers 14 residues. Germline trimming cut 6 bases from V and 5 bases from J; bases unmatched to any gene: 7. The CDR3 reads CASRRQGAVDTQYF. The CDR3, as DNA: TGTGCCAGCAGGCGGCAGGGGGCCGTAGATACGCAGTATTTT.

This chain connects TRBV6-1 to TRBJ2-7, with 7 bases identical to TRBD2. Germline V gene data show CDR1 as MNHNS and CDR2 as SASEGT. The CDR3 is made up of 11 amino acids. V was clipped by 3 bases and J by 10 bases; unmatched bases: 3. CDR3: CASSEGGRQYF. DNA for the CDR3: TGTGCCAGCAGTGAGGGAGGGCGACAGTACTTC.

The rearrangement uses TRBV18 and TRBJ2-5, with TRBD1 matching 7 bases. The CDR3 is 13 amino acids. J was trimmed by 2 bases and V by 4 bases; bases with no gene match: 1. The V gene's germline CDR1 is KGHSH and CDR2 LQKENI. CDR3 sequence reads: CASSRDRQETQYF. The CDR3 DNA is TGTGCCAGCTCACGGGACAGACAAGAGACCCAGTACTTC.

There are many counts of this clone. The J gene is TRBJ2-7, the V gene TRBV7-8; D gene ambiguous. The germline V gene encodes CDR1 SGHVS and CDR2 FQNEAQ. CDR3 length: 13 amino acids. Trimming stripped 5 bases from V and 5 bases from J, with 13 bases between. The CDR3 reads CASSPPKSDEQYF. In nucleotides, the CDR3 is TGTGCCAGCAGCCCGCCCAAAAGCGACGAGCAGTACTTC. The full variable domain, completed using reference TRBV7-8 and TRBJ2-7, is GAGVSQSPRYKVAKRGQDVALRCDPISGHVSLFWYQQALGQGPEFLTYFQNEAQLDKSGLPSDRFFAERPEGSVSTLKIQRTQQEDSAVYLCASSPPKSDEQYFGPGTRLTVT.

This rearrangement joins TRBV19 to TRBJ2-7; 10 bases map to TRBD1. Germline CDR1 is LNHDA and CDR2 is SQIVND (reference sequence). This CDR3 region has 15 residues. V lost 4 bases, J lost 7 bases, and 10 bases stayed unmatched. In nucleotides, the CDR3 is TGTGCCAGTAGTAGGGACAGGGGAGCCCTTGGGGAGCAGTACTTC. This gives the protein CASSRDRGALGEQYF.

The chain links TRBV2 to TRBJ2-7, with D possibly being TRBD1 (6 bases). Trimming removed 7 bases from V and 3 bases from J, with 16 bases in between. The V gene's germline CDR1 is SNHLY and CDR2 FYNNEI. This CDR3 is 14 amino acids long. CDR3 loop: CASNGQGQVYEQYF. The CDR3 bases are TGTGCCAGCAACGGTCAGGGACAAGTCTACGAGCAGTACTTC.

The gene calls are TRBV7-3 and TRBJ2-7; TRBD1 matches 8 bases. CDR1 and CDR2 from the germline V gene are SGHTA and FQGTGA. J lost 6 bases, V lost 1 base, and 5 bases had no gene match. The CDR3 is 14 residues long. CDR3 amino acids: CASSLNRGDSEQYF. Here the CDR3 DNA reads TGTGCCAGCAGCTTAAACAGGGGGGATAGCGAGCAGTACTTC.

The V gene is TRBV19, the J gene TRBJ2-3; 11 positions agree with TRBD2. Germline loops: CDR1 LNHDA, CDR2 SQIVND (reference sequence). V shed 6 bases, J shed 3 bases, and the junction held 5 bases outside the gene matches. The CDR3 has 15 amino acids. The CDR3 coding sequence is TGTGCCAGTAGCCTAGCGGGGGGCGGGACAGATACGCAGTATTTT. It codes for CASSLAGGGTDTQYF.